This entry is about one TCR beta chain. Its antigen is not known. With constant-segment primers, 5'RACE yielded cDNA libraries of TCR alpha and TCR beta that carried sample barcodes and UMIs. Using its own MiXCR run on the 5' RACE reads, TCRdb lists one record per CDR3 protein. The sample carries 55,000 to 75,000 distinct CDR3 sequences, 28% recorded once. This entry comes from a study of T-cell memory formation after mild COVID-19. Findings and caveats of the study: Pre-infection memory showed some responding clones, and this suggested that cross-reactive memory joined.

Trimming removed 0 bases at V and 4 bases at J, with 13 bases between. CDR1 is LNHNV, CDR2 YYDKDF, per germline (reference sequence). The length of the CDR3 is 16 residues. The specimen sequenced was PBMCs or a T cell subset sorted from them (not recorded which). The rearrangement links TRBV15 to TRBJ2-1; no reliable D call. This clonotype originated in a man younger than 30 who had mild COVID-19 (a few samples of this study predate the infection). Cell type and time point are not known. CDR3 protein: CATSRDPGPSYNEQFF. The DNA for the CDR3 is TGTGCCACCAGCAGAGACCCTGGGCCGTCATACAATGAGCAGTTCTTC. Combining the CDR3 with reference TRBV15 and TRBJ2-1 gives the whole variable domain DAMVIQNPRYQVTQFGKPVTLSCSQTLNHNVMYWYQQKSSQAPKLLFHYYDKDFNNEADTPDNFQSRRPNTSFCFLDIRSPGLGDTAMYLCATSRDPGPSYNEQFFGPGTRLTVL.